This T cell receptor beta chain was sequenced in a study of shared clonotypes between healthy human individuals. Findings and caveats of the study: In contrast to clonotypes shared by all four donors, non-shared clonotypes had lower generation probabilities.

Germline V CDR1 and CDR2: SGHTA, FQGTGA. This CDR3 contains 16 residues. Trimming shortened V by 5 bases and J by 4 bases, and 20 bases separated the two germline ends. CD45RA-negative memory and CD45RA+ naive subsets were split from the CD4+ cells. On this clone: Its target is unknown.

This table comes from immunoSEQ multiplex PCR, and its TCRdb copy is limited to in-frame clones, with some not included. The table includes over a million clones, around 82% detected once. The gene calls are TRBV7-3 and TRBJ1-1, with D tentatively TRBD1 (5 bases). The sample comprised memory CD4+ T cells from PBMCs. Noted subset: CD45RA-negative fraction. The TCR originated in a young man in good health. Some clones in this sample may be carry-over from other donors' samples. CDR3 region: CASSPRGGGVGTEAFF. In DNA, the CDR3 is TGTGCCAGCAGCCCCCGCGGGGGAGGGGTGGGCACTGAAGCTTTCTTT. The full variable domain, rest sourced from reference TRBV7-3 and TRBJ1-1, is GAGVSQTPSNKVTEKGKYVELRCDPISGHTALYWYRQSLGQGPEFLIYFQGTGAADDSGLPNDRFFAVRPEGSVSTLKIQRTERGDSAVYLCASSPRGGGVGTEAFFGQGTRLTVV.